The rows below give T cell receptor beta chains drawn from one sample of a study of identical twins. Using its own MiXCR run on the 5' RACE reads, TCRdb lists one record per CDR3 protein. The sample holds 200,000 to 250,000 distinct CDR3 sequences, less than 8% seen once. This same sample was also part of a study on yellow fever vaccine responses in identical twins.

Sequences were obtained from memory (CD45RO+) T cells sorted from blood. The receptors come from a woman between 18 and 29 years old in good health. The CDR3 runs from the conserved cysteine through the conserved F or W. Each record gives: D gene, V gene, clone size, J gene, CDR3 DNA, CDR3 protein. D genes are given only for firm matches. The listing skips clone size in some rows; elsewhere it reads once, few, many or a size class.

NA	TRBV9	many	TRBJ2-1	TGTGCCAGCAGCCCTTCGAGCTCCCCAGGGGAGCAGTTCTTC	CASSPSSSPGEQFF
NA	TRBV30	few	TRBJ2-7	TGTGCCTGGAGTGATAACTACGAGCAGTACTTC	CAWSDNYEQYF
TRBD1	TRBV3-1	many	TRBJ2-2	TGTGCCAGCAGCCAAAGAGGGGGCTCCCACACCGGGGAGCTGTTTTTT	CASSQRGGSHTGELFF
TRBD2	TRBV20-1	few	TRBJ2-3	TGCAGTGCTACCAGGACTAGCGGGGCCACAGATACGCAGTATTTT	CSATRTSGATDTQYF
TRBD1	TRBV18	NA	TRBJ1-5	TGTGCCAGCTCACCAATGACAGGGGAAAATCAGCCCCAGCATTTT	CASSPMTGENQPQHF
NA	TRBV4-2	NA	TRBJ2-3	TGTGCCAGCAGAAAAGGAGGGGCAGGGATCACAGATACGCAGTATTTT	CASRKGGAGITDTQYF
TRBD1	TRBV5-1	NA	TRBJ1-1	TGCGCCAGCAGCACCCGGGACAGCACTGAAGCTTTCTTT	CASSTRDSTEAFF
TRBD2	TRBV7-2	few	TRBJ2-1	TGTGCCAGCAGCTTACATCTAGCGGGGATGGAGCAGTTCTTC	CASSLHLAGMEQFF
NA	TRBV21-1	NA	TRBJ1-5	TGTGCCAGCAGCAAAGCAGGGCGTAGGGACAGGGTACGTGGCAATCAGCCCCAGCATTTT	CASSKAGRRDRVRGNQPQHF
NA	TRBV4-2	many	TRBJ1-3	TGTGCCAGCAGCCAAGTGGGGAGCTCTGGAAACACCATATATTTT	CASSQVGSSGNTIYF
TRBD1	TRBV7-2	NA	TRBJ1-2	TGTGCCAGCAGCTTAAGGGGGCAGGCTAACTATGGCTACACCTTC	CASSLRGQANYGYTF
TRBD1	TRBV28	few	TRBJ2-7	TGTGCCAGCAGTGATACCCGACAGGGGTACTACGAGCAGTACTTC	CASSDTRQGYYEQYF
NA	TRBV5-1	NA	TRBJ2-6	TGCGCCAGCAGCTTATCAGGCCCGACAACCGGATCGGGGGCCAACGTCCTGACTTTC	CASSLSGPTTGSGANVLTF
NA	TRBV5-6	NA	TRBJ2-5	TGTGCCAGCAGCGGGGTCGGGGCTACCCTAGGAACCCAGTACTTC	CASSGVGATLGTQYF
NA	TRBV7-2	few	TRBJ2-7	TGTGCCAGCACCCAGAGGGGTGACTACGAGCAGTACTTC	CASTQRGDYEQYF
NA	TRBV11-2	few	TRBJ2-2	TGTGCCAGCAGCGAATACACCGGGGAGCTGTTTTTT	CASSEYTGELFF
NA	TRBV3-1	NA	TRBJ1-5	TGTGCCAGCAGCCAGTATACAGGGACTCAGCCCCAGCATTTT	CASSQYTGTQPQHF
NA	TRBV20-1	NA	TRBJ2-7	TGCAGTGCTAGAGATATTGGGAACTACGAGCAGTACTTC	CSARDIGNYEQYF
NA	TRBV11-3	few	TRBJ2-1	TGTGCCAGCAGCTTACGGTCGGGGGCCTACAATGAGCAGTTCTTC	CASSLRSGAYNEQFF
NA	TRBV5-1	NA	TRBJ2-1	TGCGCCAGCAGCTTTCAAGGGAGTGAGCAGTTCTTC	CASSFQGSEQFF
NA	TRBV7-2	few	TRBJ2-3	TGTGCCAGCAGCGCCGGTGGGGGGCTAGGCACAGATACGCAGTATTTT	CASSAGGGLGTDTQYF
TRBD2	TRBV10-3	NA	TRBJ2-1	TGTGCCATCAGTGAGACTAGCGCCAACCTCCCTGGCAATGAGCAGTTCTTC	CAISETSANLPGNEQFF
NA	TRBV15	few	TRBJ2-3	TGTGCCACCAGCAGAGAGAGGGGGGCTAGGGTTAGCACAGATACGCAGTATTTT	CATSRERGARVSTDTQYF
NA	TRBV20-1	many	TRBJ2-7	TGCAGTGCTAGACGGCAGAGTACCTACGAGCAGTACTTC	CSARRQSTYEQYF
NA	TRBV7-2	few	TRBJ2-5	TGTGCCAGCAGCCCTGCTAGGGAGGAGACCCAGTACTTC	CASSPAREETQYF
NA	TRBV7-2	NA	TRBJ2-7	TGTGCCAGCAGTTCACTACGGTTGGGGGACCGGGACGAGCAGTACTTC	CASSSLRLGDRDEQYF
NA	TRBV6-5	few	TRBJ1-2	TGTGCCAGCAGTTACTCCGGGGTGGAGGGCTACACCTTC	CASSYSGVEGYTF
NA	TRBV28	NA	TRBJ2-5	TGTGCCAGCAGTTTTCCACAGGGCGCCCAAGAGACCCAGTACTTC	CASSFPQGAQETQYF
NA	TRBV7-2	NA	TRBJ1-4	TGTGCCAGCAGCTTACGAGGAGGAGGTGAAAAACTGTTTTTT	CASSLRGGGEKLFF
TRBD2	TRBV11-2	few	TRBJ2-5	TGTGCCAGCAGCTTAGTTCCTAGCGGGGGTCCTCAAGAGACCCAGTACTTC	CASSLVPSGGPQETQYF
NA	TRBV11-2	many	TRBJ2-7	TGTGCCAGCAGCTTACTACCAGGGAGTGCCTACGAGCAGTACTTC	CASSLLPGSAYEQYF
TRBD1	TRBV5-1	NA	TRBJ2-7	TGCGCCAGCAGCAGGGTCGTGGGACAGGGTTACGAGCAGTACTTC	CASSRVVGQGYEQYF
TRBD1	TRBV6-6	few	TRBJ2-7	TGTGCCAGCAGCCTCGGGACAGCCGAGCAGTACTTC	CASSLGTAEQYF
TRBD1	TRBV6-1	NA	TRBJ1-4	TGTGCCAGCAGTGAAGGCACAGGGGGCGCTTCGGGAAAACTGTTTTTT	CASSEGTGGASGKLFF
NA	TRBV25-1	many	TRBJ2-2	TGTGCCAGCAGCCAACAGGTTCCCACCGGGGAGCTGTTTTTT	CASSQQVPTGELFF
TRBD2	TRBV5-4	few	TRBJ2-2	TGTGCCAGCAGCTTACCGGGACTAGCGGGGGGCGGGGAGCTGTTTTTT	CASSLPGLAGGGELFF
NA	TRBV5-6	few	TRBJ2-7	TGTGCCAGCAGCTTACGTCTCAACTACGAGCAGTACTTC	CASSLRLNYEQYF
TRBD2	TRBV27	few	TRBJ2-3	TGTGCCACCCGAAGAGCGGGAGGTCCAGATACGCAGTATTTT	CATRRAGGPDTQYF
TRBD2	TRBV6-2/TRBV6-3	few	TRBJ2-7	TGTGCCAGCAGACAACCGGGACTAGCGGCCTACGAGCAGTACTTC	CASRQPGLAAYEQYF
NA	TRBV20-1	NA	TRBJ1-1	TGCAGTGCTAGAGAGTCGACAGCTAACACTGAAGCTTTCTTT	CSARESTANTEAFF
TRBD2	TRBV2	few	TRBJ2-3	TGTGCCAGCAGTGAAGCTGCACGGGGGGGAGGCACAGATACGCAGTATTTT	CASSEAARGGGTDTQYF
NA	TRBV6-2/TRBV6-3	NA	TRBJ2-4	TGTGCCAGCAGTTCCGGCAGATTAGCCAAAAACATTCAGTACTTC	CASSSGRLAKNIQYF
TRBD2	TRBV5-4	few	TRBJ2-2	TGTGCCAGCAGCTTCTCCAAACTAGCGGGGACGGGTGGCACCGGGGAGCTGTTTTTT	CASSFSKLAGTGGTGELFF
NA	TRBV30	NA	TRBJ2-7	TGTGCCTGGAGTGGTGGGGACGAGCAGTACTTC	CAWSGGDEQYF
TRBD1	TRBV2	NA	TRBJ1-5	TGTGCCAGCAGCAGACAGGGGTTCGATCAGCCCCAGCATTTT	CASSRQGFDQPQHF
TRBD1	TRBV5-1	NA	TRBJ2-1	TGCGCCAGCAGCCAGACAGGGGCCAGGGATGAGCAGTTCTTC	CASSQTGARDEQFF
TRBD1	TRBV10-3	few	TRBJ1-3	TGTGCCACAGTAGGGGACAGCTCTGGAAACACCATATATTTT	CATVGDSSGNTIYF